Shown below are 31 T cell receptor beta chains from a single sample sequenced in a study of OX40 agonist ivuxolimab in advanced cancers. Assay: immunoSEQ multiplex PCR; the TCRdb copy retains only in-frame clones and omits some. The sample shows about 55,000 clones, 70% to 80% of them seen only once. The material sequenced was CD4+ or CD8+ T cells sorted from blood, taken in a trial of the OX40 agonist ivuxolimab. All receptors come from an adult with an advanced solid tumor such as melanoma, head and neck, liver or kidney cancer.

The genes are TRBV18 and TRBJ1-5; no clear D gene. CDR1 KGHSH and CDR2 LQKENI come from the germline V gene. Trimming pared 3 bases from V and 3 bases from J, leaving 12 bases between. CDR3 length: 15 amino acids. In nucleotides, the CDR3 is TGTGCCAGCTCACCTGCGCGACATACCAATCAGCCCCAGCATTTT. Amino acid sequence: CASSPARHTNQPQHF.

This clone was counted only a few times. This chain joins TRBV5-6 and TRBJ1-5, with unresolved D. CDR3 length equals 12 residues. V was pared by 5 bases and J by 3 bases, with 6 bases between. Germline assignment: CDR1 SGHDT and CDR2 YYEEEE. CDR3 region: CASSLPNQPQHF. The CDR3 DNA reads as TGTGCCAGCAGTCTCCCCAATCAGCCCCAGCATTTT.

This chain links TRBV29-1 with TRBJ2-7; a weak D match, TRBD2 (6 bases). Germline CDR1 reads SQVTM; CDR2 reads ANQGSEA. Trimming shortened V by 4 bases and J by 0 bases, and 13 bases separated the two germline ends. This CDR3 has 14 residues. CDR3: CSVAPGLLSYEQYF. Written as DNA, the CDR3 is TGCAGCGTTGCTCCGGGACTTCTCTCCTACGAGCAGTACTTC.

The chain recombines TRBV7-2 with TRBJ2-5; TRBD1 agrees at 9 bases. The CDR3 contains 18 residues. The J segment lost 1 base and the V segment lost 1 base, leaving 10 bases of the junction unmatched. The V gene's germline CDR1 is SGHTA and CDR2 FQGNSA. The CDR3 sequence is CASSLESFGTGIQETQYF. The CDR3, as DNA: TGTGCCAGCAGCTTAGAAAGTTTCGGGACAGGGATCCAAGAGACCCAGTACTTC.

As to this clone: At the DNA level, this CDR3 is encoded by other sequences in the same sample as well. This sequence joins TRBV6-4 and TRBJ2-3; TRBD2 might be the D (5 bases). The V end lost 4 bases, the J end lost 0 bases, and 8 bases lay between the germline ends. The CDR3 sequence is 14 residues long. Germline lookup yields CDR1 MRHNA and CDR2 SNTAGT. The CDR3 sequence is CASSARGSTDTQYF. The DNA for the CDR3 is TGTGCCAGCAGTGCAAGAGGGAGCACAGATACGCAGTATTTT.

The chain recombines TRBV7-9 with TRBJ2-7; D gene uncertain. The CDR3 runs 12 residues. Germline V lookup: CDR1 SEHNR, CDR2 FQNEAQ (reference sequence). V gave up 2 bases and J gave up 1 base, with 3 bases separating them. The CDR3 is CASSLTSYEQYF. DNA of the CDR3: TGTGCCAGCAGCTTAACTTCCTACGAGCAGTACTTC.

CDR3 coding DNA: TGTGCCAGCAGGTCGGCAAATCCGGAGAATGAGCAGTTCTTC. It specifies CASRSANPENEQFF. J is TRBJ2-1 and V is TRBV2; unclear D gene. This CDR3 region has 14 residues. Germline CDR1 and CDR2: SNHLY and FYNNEI. The V end was cut by 6 bases, the J end by 7 bases, with 16 bases between.

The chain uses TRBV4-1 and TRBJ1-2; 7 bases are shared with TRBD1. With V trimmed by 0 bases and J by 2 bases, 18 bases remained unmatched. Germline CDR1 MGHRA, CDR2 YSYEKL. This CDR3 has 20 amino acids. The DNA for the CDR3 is TGCGCCAGCAGCCAAGATCTGGGGGATTCTGTGGGCAGGGGGAACTATGGCTACACCTTC. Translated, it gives CASSQDLGDSVGRGNYGYTF.

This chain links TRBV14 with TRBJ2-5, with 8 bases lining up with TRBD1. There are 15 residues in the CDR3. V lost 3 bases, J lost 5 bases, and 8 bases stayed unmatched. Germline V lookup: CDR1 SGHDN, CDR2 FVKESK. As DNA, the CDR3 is TGTGCCAGCAGCCAGGGGGACAGGCTAAGGGAGACCCAGTACTTC. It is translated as CASSQGDRLRETQYF.

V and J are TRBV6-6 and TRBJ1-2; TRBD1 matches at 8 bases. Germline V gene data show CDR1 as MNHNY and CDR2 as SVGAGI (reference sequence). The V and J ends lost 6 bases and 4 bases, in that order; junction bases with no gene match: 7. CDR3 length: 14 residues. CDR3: CASRAGGAGYGYTF. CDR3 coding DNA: TGTGCCAGCAGAGCAGGGGGCGCGGGCTATGGCTACACCTTC.

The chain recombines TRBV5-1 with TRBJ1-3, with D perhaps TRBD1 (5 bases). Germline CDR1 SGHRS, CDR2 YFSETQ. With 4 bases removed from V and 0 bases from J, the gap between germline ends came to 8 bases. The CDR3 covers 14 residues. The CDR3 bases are TGCGCCAGCAGCCCCGGGGCCTCTGGAAACACCATATATTTT. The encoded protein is CASSPGASGNTIYF. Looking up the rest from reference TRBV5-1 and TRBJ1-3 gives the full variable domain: KAGVTQTPRYLIKTRGQQVTLSCSPISGHRSVSWYQQTPGQGLQFLFEYFSETQRNKGNFPGRFSGRQFSNSRSEMNVSTLELGDSALYLCASSPGASGNTIYFGEGSWLTVV.

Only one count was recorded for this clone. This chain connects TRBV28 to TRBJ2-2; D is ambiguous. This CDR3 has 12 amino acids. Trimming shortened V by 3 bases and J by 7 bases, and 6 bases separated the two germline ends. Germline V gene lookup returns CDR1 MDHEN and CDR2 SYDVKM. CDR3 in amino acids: CASSFSVGELFF. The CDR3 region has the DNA TGTGCCAGCAGTTTTTCAGTCGGGGAGCTGTTTTTT.

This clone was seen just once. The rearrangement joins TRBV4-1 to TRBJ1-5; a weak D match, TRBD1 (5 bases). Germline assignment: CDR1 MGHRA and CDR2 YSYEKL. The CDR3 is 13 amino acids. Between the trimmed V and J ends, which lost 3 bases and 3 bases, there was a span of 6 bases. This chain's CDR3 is CASSQGDNQPQHF. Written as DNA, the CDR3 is TGCGCCAGCAGCCAGGGGGACAATCAGCCCCAGCATTTT.

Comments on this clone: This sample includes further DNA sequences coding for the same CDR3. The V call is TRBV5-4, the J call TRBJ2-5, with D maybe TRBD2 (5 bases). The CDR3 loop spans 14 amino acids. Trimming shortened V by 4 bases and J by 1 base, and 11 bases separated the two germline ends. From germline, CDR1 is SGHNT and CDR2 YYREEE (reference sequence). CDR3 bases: TGTGCCAGCAGCCTGGCGGGTGTCCAAGAGACCCAGTACTTC. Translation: CASSLAGVQETQYF.

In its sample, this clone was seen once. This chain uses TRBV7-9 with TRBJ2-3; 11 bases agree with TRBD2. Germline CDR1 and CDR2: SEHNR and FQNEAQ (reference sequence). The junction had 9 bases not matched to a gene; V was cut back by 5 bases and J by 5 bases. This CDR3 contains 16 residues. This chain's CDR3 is CASSGGTSGSVDTQYF. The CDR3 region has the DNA TGTGCCAGCAGCGGAGGGACTAGCGGTTCAGTAGATACGCAGTATTTT.

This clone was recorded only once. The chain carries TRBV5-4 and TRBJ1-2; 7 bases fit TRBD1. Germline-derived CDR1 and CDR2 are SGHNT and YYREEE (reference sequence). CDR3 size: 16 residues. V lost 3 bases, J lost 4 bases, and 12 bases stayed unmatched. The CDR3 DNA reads TGTGCCAGCAGCTCAAGTATTACAGGGGTCGGCTATGGCTACACCTTC. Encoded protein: CASSSSITGVGYGYTF.

The CDR3 loop is CASSLERGGTQYF. In nucleotides, the CDR3 is TGTGCCAGCAGCTTAGAGAGAGGTGGGACCCAGTACTTC. The chain links TRBV11-2 to TRBJ2-5; no reliable D call. The CDR3 is 13 amino acids. Trimming shortened V by 0 bases and J by 7 bases, and 9 bases separated the two germline ends. The germline V gene has CDR1 SGHAT and CDR2 FQNNGV.

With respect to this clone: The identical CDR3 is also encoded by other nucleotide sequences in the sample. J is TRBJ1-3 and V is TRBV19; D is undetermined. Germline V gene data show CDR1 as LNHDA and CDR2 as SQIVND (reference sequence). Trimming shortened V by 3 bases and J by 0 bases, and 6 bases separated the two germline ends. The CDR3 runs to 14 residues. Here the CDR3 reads CASSIGGSGNTIYF. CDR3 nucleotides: TGTGCCAGTAGTATCGGAGGCTCTGGAAACACCATATATTTT.

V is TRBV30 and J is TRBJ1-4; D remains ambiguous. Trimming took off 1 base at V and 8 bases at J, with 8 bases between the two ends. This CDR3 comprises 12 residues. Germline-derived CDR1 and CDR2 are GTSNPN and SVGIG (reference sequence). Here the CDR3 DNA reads TGTGCCTGGAGTGGGGCTGACGAAAAACTGTTTTTT. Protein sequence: CAWSGADEKLFF.

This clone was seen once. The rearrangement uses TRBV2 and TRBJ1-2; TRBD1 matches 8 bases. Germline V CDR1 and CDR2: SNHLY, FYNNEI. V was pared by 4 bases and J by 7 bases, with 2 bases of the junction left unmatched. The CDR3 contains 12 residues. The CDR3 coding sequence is TGTGCCAGCAGTGGTCAGGGGGCTGGCTACACCTTC. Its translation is CASSGQGAGYTF.

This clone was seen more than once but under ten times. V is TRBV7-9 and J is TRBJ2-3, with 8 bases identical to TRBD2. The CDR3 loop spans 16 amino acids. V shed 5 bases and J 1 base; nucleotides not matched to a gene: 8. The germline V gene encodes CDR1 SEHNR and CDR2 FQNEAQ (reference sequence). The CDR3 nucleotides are TGTGCCAGCAGCCCCCGGGTAGCGGGGCGCACAGATACGCAGTATTTT. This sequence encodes CASSPRVAGRTDTQYF. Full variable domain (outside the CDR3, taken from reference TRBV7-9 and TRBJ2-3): DTGVSQNPRHKITKRGQNVTFRCDPISEHNRLYWYRQTLGQGPEFLTYFQNEAQLEKSRLLSDRFSAERPKGSFSTLEIQRTEQGDSAMYLCASSPRVAGRTDTQYFGPGTRLTVL.

DNA of the CDR3: TGTGCCAGCAGCTTAGCAGGGGGTGAGCAGTTCTTC. This codes for CASSLAGGEQFF. The J gene is TRBJ2-1, the V gene TRBV7-2; weak D call: TRBD1 (6 bases). Per germline, CDR1 SGHTA and CDR2 FQGNSA. The CDR3 has 12 amino acids. V shed 0 bases and J shed 9 bases, with 6 bases lying between them.

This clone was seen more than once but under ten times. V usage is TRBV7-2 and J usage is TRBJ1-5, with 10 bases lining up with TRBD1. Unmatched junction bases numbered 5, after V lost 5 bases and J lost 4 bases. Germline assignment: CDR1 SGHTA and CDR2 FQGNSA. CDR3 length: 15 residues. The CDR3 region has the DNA TGTGCCAGCAGCCCCTGGACAGGGGGAAATCAGCCCCAGCATTTT. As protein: CASSPWTGGNQPQHF. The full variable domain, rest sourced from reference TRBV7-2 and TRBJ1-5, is GAGVSQSPSNKVTEKGKDVELRCDPISGHTALYWYRQSLGQGLEFLIYFQGNSAPDKSGLPSDRFSAERTGGSVSTLTIQRTQQEDSAVYLCASSPWTGGNQPQHFGDGTRLSIL.

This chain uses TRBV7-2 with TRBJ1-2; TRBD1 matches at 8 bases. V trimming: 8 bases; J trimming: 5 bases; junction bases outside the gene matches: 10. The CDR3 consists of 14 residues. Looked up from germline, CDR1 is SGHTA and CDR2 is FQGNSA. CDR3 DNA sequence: TGTGCCAGCCAGAGGACAGGGCGGGGGTATGGCTACACCTTC. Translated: CASQRTGRGYGYTF.

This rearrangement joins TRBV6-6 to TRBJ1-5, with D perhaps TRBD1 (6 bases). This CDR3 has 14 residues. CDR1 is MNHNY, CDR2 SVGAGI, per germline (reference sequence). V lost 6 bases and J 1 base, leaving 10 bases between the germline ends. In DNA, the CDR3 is TGTGCCAGCAGCTTCCAGGGGAGCAATCAGCCCCAGCATTTT. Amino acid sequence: CASSFQGSNQPQHF.

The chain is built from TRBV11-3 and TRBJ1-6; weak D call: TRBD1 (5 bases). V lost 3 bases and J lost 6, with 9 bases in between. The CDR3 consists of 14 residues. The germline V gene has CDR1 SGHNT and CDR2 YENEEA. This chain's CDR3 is CASSLGEPNSPLHF. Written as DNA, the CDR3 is TGTGCCAGCAGCTTGGGGGAACCTAATTCACCCCTCCACTTT. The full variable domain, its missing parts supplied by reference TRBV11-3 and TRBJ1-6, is EAGVVQSPRYKIIEKKQPVAFWCNPISGHNTLYWYLQNLGQGPELLIRYENEEAVDDSQLPKDRFSAERLKGVDSTLKIQPAELGDSAVYLCASSLGEPNSPLHFGNGTRLTVT.

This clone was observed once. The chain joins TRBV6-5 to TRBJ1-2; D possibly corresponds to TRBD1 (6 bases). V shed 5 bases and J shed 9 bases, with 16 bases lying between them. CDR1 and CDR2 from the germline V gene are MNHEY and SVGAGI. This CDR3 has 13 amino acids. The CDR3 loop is CASSELRGPRYTF. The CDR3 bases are TGTGCCAGCAGTGAATTACGGGGGCCGCGCTACACCTTC.

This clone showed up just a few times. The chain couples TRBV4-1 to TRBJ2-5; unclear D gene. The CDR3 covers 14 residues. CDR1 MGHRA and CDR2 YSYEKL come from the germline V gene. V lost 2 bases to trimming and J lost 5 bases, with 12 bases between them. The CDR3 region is CASSQPQSWETQYF. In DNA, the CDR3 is TGCGCCAGCAGCCAACCCCAAAGCTGGGAGACCCAGTACTTC.

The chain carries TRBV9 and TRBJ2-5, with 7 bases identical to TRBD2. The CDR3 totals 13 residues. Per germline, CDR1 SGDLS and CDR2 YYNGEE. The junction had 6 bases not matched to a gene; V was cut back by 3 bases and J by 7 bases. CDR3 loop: CASSEGLGGTQYF. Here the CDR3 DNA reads TGTGCCAGCAGCGAAGGACTAGGTGGGACCCAGTACTTC.

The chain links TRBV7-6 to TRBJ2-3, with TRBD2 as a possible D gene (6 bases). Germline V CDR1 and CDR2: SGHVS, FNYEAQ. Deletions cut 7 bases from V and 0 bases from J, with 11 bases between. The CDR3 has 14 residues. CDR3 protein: CASKTGTSTDTQYF. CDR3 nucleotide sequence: TGTGCCAGCAAGACCGGGACTAGCACAGATACGCAGTATTTT. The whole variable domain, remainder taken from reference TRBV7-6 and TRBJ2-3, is GAGVSQSPRYKVTKRGQDVALRCDPISGHVSLYWYRQALGQGPEFLTYFNYEAQQDKSGLPNDRFSAERPEGSISTLTIQRTEQRDSAMYRCASKTGTSTDTQYFGPGTRLTVL.

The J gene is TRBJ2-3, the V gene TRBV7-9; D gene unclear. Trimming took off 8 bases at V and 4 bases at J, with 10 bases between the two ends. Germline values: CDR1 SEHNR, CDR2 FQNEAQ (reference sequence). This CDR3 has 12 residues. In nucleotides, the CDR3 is TGTGCCAGCGAAACAACACCAGATACGCAGTATTTT. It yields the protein CASETTPDTQYF.